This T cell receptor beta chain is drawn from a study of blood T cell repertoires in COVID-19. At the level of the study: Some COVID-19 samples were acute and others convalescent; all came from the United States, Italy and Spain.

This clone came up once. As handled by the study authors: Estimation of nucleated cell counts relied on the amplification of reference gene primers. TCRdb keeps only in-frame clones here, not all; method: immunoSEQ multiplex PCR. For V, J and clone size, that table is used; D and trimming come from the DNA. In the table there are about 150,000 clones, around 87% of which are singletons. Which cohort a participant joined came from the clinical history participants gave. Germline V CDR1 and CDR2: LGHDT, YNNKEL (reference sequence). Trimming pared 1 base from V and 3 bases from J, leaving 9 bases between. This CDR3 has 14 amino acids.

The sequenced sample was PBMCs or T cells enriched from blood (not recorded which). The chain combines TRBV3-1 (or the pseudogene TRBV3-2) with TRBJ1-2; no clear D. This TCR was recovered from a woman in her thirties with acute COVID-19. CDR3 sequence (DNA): TGTGCCAGCAGCCAAGTTAGCAGCGACTATGGCTACACCTTC. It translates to CASSQVSSDYGYTF.